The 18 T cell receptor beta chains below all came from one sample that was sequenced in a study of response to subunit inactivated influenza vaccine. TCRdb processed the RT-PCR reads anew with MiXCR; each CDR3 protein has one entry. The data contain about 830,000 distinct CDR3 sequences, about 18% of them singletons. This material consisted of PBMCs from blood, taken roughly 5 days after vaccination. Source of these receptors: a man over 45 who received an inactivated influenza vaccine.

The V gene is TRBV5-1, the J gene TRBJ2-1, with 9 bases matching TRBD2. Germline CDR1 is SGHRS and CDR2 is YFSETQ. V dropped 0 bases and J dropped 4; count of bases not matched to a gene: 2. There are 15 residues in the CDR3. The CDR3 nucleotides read TGCGCCAGCAGCTTGGAGAGCGGGAGGTACAATGAGCAGTTCTTC. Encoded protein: CASSLESGRYNEQFF.

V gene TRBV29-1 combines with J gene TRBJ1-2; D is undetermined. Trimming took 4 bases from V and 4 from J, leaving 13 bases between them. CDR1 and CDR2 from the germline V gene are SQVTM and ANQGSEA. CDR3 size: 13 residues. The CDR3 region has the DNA TGCAGCGTTGGTCTACAGCCCTCCTATGGCTACACCTTC. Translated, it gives CSVGLQPSYGYTF.

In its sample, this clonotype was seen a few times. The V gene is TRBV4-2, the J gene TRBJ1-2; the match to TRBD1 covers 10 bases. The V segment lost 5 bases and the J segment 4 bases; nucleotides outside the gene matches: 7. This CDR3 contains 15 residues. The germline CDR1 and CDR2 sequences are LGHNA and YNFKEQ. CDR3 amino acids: CASSKRDRGSYGYTF. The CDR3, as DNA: TGTGCCAGCAGCAAGCGGGACAGGGGTTCCTATGGCTACACCTTC.

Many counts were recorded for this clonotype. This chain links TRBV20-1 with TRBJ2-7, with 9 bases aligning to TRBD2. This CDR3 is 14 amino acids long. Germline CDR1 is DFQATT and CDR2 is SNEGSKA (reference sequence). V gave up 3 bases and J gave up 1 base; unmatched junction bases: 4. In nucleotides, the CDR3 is TGCAGTGCTAGTAGTCTAGCGGGATCCTACGAGCAGTACTTC. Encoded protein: CSASSLAGSYEQYF.

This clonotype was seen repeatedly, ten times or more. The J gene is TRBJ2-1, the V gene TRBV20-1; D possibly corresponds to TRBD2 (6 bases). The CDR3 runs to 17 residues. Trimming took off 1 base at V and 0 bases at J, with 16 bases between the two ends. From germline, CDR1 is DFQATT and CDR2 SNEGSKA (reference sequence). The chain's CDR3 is CSARGEDRGSSYNEQFF. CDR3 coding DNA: TGCAGTGCTAGAGGAGAGGACCGGGGGAGCTCCTACAATGAGCAGTTCTTC.

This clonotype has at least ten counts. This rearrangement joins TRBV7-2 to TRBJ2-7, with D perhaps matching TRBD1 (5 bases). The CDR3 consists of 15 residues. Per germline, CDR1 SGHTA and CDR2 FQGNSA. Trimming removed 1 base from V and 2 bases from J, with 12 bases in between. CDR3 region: CASSLERTTAYEQYF. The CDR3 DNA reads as TGTGCCAGCAGCTTAGAAAGGACAACCGCCTACGAGCAGTACTTC.

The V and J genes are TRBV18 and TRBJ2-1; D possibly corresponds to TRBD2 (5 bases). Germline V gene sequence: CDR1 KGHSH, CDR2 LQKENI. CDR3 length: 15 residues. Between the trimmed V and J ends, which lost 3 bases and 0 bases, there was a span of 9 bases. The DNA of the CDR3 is TGTGCCAGCTCACCCGGGATAATCTCCTACAATGAGCAGTTCTTC. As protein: CASSPGIISYNEQFF.

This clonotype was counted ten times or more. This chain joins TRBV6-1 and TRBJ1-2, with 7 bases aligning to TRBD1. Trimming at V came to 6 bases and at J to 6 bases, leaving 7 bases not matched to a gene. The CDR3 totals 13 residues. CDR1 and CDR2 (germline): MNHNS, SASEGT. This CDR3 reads CASRRQGLDGYTF. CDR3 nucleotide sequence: TGTGCCAGCAGACGACAGGGATTGGATGGCTACACCTTC.

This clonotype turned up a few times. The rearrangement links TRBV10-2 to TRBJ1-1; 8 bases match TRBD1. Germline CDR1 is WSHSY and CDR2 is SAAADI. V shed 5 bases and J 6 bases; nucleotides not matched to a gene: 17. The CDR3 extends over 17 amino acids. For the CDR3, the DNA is TGCGCCAGCAGTACCTCCGGGACAGGTTTGAGATTCGCTGAAGCTTTCTTT. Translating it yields CASSTSGTGLRFAEAFF.

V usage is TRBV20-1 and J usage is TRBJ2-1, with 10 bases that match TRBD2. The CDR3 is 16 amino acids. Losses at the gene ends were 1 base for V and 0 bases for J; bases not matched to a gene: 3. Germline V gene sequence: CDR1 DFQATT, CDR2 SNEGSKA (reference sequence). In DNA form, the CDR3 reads TGCAGTGCTAGAGTCGGACTAGCGGCCTCCTACAATGAGCAGTTCTTC. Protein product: CSARVGLAASYNEQFF.

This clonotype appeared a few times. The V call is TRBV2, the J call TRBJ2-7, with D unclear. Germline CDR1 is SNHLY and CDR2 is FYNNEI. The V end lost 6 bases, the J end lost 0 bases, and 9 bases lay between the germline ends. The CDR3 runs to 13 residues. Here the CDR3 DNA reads TGTGCCAGCAGGTCCCAGTACTCCTACGAGCAGTACTTC. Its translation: CASRSQYSYEQYF.

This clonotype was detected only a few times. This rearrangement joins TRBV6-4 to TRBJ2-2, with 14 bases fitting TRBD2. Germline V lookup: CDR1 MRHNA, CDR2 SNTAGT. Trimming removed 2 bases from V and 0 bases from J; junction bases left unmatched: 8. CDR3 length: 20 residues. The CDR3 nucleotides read TGTGCCAGCAGTGACCGACTAGCGGGGGGGGGATTCGCGAACACCGGGGAGCTGTTTTTT. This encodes CASSDRLAGGGFANTGELFF.

Here the CDR3 DNA reads TGTGCCACCAGTGATGCTAGTCTGAGTGGTTGGGGGGAGCAGTTCTTC. This sequence encodes CATSDASLSGWGEQFF. This chain connects TRBV24-1 to TRBJ2-1; either TRBD1 or TRBD2 may fit D (5 bases each). Germline V gene lookup returns CDR1 KGHDR and CDR2 SFDVKD. The length of the CDR3 is 16 residues. V shed 3 bases and J shed 10 bases, with 21 bases lying between them.

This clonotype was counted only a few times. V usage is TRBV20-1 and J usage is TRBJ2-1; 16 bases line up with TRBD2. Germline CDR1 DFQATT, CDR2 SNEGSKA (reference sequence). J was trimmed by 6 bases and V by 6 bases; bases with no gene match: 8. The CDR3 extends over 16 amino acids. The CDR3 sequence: CSASGTSGRAINEQFF. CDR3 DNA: TGCAGTGCGTCCGGGACTAGCGGGAGGGCCATCAATGAGCAGTTCTTC.

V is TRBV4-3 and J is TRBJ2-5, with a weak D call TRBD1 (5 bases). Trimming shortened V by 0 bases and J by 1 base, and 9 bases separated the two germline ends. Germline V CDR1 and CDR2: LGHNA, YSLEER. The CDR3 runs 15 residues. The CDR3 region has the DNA TGCGCCAGCAGCCAAGACGGAGACAGCCAAGAGACCCAGTACTTC. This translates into CASSQDGDSQETQYF.

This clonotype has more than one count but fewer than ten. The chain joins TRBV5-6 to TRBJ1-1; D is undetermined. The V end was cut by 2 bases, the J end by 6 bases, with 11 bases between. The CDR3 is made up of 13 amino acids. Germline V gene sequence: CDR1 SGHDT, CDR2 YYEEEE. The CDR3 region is CASSLLGRAEAFF. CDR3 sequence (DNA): TGTGCCAGCAGCTTACTAGGGCGGGCTGAAGCTTTCTTT.

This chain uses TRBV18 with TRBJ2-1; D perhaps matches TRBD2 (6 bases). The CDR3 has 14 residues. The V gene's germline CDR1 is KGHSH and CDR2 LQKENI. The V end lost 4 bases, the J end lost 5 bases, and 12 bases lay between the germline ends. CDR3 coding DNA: TGTGCCAGCTCACGATTTAGCGGTGACAATGAGCAGTTCTTC. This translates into CASSRFSGDNEQFF.

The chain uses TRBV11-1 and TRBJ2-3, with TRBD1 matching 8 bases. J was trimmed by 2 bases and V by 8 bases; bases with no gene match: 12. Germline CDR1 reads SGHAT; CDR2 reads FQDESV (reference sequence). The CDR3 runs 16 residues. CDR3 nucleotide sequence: TGTGCCAGCCGCAGGGGGCGATTTTCTAACACAGATACGCAGTATTTT. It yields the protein CASRRGRFSNTDTQYF. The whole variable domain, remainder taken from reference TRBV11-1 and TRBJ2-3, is EAEVAQSPRYKITEKSQAVAFWCDPISGHATLYWYRQILGQGPELLVQFQDESVVDDSQLPKDRFSAERLKGVDSTLKIQPAELGDSAMYLCASRRGRFSNTDTQYFGPGTRLTVL.